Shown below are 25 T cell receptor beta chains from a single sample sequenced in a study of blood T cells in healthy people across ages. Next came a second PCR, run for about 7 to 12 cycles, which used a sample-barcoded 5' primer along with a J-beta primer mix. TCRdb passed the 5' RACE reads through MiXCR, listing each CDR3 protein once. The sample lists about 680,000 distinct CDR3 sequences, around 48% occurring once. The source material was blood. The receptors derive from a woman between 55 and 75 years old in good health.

In DNA, the CDR3 is TGTGCCAGCAGCTTAGACGGGTTCGGGGGGAACTCCCAGTACTTC. It specifies CASSLDGFGGNSQYF. The V gene is TRBV7-9, the J gene TRBJ2-4; TRBD2 matches 7 bases. The CDR3 extends over 15 amino acids. V lost 1 base, J lost 13 bases, and 13 bases stayed unmatched. In germline, CDR1 is SEHNR, CDR2 FQNEAQ (reference sequence). Looking up the rest from reference TRBV7-9 and TRBJ2-4 gives the full variable domain: DTGVSQNPRHKITKRGQNVTFRCDPISEHNRLYWYRQTLGQGPEFLTYFQNEAQLEKSRLLSDRFSAERPKGSFSTLEIQRTEQGDSAMYLCASSLDGFGGNSQYFGAGTRLSVL.

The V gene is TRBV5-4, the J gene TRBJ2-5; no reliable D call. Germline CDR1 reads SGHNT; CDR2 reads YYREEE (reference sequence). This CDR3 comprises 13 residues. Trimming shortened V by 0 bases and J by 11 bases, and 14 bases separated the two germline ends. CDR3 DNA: TGTGCCAGCAGCTTGGAACAGAACAATGAGCAGTACTTC. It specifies CASSLEQNNEQYF.

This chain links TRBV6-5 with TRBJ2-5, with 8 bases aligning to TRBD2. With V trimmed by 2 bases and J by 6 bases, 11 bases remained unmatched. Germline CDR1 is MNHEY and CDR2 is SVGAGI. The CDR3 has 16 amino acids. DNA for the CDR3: TGTGCCAGCAGTTACACCGGGGGGGAAAGGCGCAAGACCCAGTACTTC. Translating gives CASSYTGGERRKTQYF.

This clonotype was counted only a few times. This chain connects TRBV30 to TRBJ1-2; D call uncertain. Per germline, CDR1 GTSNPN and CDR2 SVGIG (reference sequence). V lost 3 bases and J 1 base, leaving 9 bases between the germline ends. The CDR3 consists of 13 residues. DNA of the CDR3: TGTGCCTGGAGCGCCGGTAATAACTATGGCTACACCTTC. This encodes CAWSAGNNYGYTF.

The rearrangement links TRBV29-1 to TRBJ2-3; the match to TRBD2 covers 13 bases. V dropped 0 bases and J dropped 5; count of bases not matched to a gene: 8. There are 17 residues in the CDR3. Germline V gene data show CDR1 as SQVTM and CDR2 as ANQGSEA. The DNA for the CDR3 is TGCAGCGTTGAAGATCAAGGGACTAGCGGGAAGGTAGATACGCAGTATTTT. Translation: CSVEDQGTSGKVDTQYF.

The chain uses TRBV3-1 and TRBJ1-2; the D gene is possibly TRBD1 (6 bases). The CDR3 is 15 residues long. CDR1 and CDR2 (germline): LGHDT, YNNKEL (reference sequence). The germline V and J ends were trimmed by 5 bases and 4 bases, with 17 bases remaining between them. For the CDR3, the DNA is TGTGCCAGCAGCGAGAGGGGGTTAATATTCTATGGCTACACCTTC. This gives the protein CASSERGLIFYGYTF.

CDR3 sequence reads: CASSGGGAPTDTQYF. For the CDR3, the DNA is TGTGCCAGCAGTGGAGGGGGGGCTCCCACAGATACGCAGTATTTT. The chain carries TRBV28 and TRBJ2-3; maybe TRBD2 (7 bases). The germline V and J ends were trimmed by 5 bases and 2 bases, with 14 bases remaining between them. CDR3 length equals 15 residues. Germline values: CDR1 MDHEN, CDR2 SYDVKM.

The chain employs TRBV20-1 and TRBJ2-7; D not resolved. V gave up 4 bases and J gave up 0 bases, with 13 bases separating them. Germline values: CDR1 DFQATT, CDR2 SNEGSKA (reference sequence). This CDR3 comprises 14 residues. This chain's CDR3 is CSAINQRSSYEQYF. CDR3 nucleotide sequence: TGCAGTGCTATAAACCAAAGAAGCTCCTACGAGCAGTACTTC.

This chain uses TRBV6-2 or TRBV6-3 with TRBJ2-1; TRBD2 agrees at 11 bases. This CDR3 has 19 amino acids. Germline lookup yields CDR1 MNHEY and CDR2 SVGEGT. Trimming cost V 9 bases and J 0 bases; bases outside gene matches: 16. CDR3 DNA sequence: TGTGCCAGTAGGACAGACCGAACTAGCGGGGGAAGCTCCTACAATGAGCAGTTCTTC. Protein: CASRTDRTSGGSSYNEQFF.

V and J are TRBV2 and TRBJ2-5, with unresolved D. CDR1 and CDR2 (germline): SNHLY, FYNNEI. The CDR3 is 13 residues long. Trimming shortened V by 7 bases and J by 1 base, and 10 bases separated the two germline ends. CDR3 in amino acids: CASNGRIQETQYF. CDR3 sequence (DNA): TGTGCCAGCAACGGACGAATCCAAGAGACCCAGTACTTC. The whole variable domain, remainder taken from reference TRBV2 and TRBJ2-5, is EPEVTQTPSHQVTQMGQEVILRCVPISNHLYFYWYRQILGQKVEFLVSFYNNEISEKSEIFDDQFSVERPDGSNFTLKIRSTKLEDSAMYFCASNGRIQETQYFGPGTRLLVL.

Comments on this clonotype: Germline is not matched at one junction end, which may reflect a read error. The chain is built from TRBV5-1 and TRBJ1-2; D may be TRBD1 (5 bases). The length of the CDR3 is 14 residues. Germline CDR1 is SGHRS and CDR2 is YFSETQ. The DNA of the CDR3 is TGCGCCGGCAGCTACCCGGGACTGGGGGATGGCTACACCTTC. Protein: CAGSYPGLGDGYTF.

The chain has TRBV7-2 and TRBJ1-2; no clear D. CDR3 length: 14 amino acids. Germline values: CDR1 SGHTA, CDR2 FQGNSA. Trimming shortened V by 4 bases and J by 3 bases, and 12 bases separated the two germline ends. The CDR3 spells CASSSDQDDYGYTF. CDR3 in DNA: TGTGCCAGCAGCTCGGACCAAGACGACTATGGCTACACCTTC.

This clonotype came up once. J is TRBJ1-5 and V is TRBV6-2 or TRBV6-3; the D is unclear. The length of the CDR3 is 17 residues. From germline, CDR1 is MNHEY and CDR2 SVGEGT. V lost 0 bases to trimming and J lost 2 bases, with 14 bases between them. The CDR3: CASSYSKEGWGNQPQHF. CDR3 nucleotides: TGTGCCAGCAGTTACTCGAAGGAGGGTTGGGGCAATCAGCCCCAGCATTTT.

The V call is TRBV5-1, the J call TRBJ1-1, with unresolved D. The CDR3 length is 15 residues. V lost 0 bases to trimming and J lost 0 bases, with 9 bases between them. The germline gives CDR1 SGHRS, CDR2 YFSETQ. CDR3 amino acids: CASSLAIGMNTEAFF. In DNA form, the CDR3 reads TGCGCCAGCAGCTTGGCCATAGGGATGAACACTGAAGCTTTCTTT.

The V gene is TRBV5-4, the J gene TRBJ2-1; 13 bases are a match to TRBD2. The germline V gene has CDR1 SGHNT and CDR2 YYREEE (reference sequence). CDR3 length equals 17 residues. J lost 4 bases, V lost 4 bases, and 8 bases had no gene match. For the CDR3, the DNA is TGTGCCAGCAGCCTAGGACTAGCGGGAGCGGGGTACAATGAGCAGTTCTTC. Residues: CASSLGLAGAGYNEQFF.

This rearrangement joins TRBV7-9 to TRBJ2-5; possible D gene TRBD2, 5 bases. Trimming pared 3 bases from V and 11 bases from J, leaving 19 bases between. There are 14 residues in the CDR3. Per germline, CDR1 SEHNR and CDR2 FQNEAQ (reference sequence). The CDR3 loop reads CASSFGISGGEQYF. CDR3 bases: TGTGCCAGCAGCTTCGGCATCTCTGGAGGTGAGCAGTACTTC.

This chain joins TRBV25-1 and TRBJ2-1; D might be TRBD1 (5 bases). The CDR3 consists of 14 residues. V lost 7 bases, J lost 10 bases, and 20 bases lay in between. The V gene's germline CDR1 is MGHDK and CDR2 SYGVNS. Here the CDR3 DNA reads TGTGCCAGCAACGCAGCAGGGCCCCAAGTAGAGCAGTTCTTC. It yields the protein CASNAAGPQVEQFF.

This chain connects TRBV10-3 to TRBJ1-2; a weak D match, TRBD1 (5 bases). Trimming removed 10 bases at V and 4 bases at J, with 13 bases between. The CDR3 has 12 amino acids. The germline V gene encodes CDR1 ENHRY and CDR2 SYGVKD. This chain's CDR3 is CATHDSAYGYTF. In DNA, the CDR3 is TGTGCCACGCACGACAGTGCCTATGGCTACACCTTC.

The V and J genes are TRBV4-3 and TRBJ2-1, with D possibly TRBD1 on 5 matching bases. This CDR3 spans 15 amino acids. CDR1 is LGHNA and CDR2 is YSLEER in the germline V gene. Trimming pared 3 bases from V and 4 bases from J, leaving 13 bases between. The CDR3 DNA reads TGCGCCAGCAGCCAGGCTCCAGGGTTTTACAATGAGCAGTTCTTC. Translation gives CASSQAPGFYNEQFF.

The CDR3 DNA reads TGTGCCAGCAGTGACCCTGGGGGGCGGGAGACCCAGTACTTC. Protein product: CASSDPGGRETQYF. The chain recombines TRBV6-2 or TRBV6-3 with TRBJ2-5, with D tentatively TRBD1 or TRBD2 (6 bases each). CDR1 is MNHEY, CDR2 SVGEGT, per germline. Trimming stripped 5 bases from V and 5 bases from J, with 15 bases between. This CDR3 region has 14 residues.

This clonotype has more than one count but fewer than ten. CDR3 DNA: TGTGCCAGCAGCTTAACGGAGGTCACTGAAGCTTTCTTT. Its translation: CASSLTEVTEAFF. This chain joins TRBV7-9 and TRBJ1-1; no clear D. The CDR3 is 13 amino acids. Germline values: CDR1 SEHNR, CDR2 FQNEAQ (reference sequence). Trimming shortened V by 2 bases and J by 4 bases, and 8 bases separated the two germline ends.

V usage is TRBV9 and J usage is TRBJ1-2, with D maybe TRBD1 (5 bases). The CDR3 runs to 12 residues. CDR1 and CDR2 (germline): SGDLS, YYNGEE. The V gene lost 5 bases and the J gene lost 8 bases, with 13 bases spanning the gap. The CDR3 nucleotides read TGTGCCAGCAGACAGGAGAGTAGGGGCTACACCTTC. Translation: CASRQESRGYTF. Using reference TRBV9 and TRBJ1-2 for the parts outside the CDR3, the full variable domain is DSGVTQTPKHLITATGQRVTLRCSPRSGDLSVYWYQQSLDQGLQFLIQYYNGEERAKGNILERFSAQQFPDLHSELNLSSLELGDSALYFCASRQESRGYTFGSGTRLTVV.

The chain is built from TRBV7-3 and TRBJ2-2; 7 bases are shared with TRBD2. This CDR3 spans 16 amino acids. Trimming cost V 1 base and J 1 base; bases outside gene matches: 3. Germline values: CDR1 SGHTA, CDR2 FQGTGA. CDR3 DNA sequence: TGTGCCAGCAGCTTAATGGCTAGCGGGAACACCGGGGAGCTGTTTTTT. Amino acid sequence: CASSLMASGNTGELFF.

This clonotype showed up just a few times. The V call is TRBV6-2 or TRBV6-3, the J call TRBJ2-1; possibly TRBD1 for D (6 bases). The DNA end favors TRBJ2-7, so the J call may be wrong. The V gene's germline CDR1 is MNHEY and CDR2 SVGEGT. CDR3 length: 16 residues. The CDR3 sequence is CASSYNPGVSYNEQYF. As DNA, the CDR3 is TGTGCCAGCAGTTATAACCCAGGGGTGAGCTACAATGAGCAGTACTTC.

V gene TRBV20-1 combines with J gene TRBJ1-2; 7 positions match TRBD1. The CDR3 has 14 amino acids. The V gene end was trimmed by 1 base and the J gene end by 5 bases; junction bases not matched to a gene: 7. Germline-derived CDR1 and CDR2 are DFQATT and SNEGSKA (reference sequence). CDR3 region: CSARGQGIIYGYTF. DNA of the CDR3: TGCAGTGCTAGAGGACAGGGTATTATTTATGGCTACACCTTC.